Listed here is a single T cell receptor beta chain. The data are from a study of blood T cell repertoires in COVID-19. Study context: Whether acute or convalescent, the COVID-19 samples came from the United States, Italy and Spain.

Sequenced by immunoSEQ multiplex PCR; TCRdb stores in-frame clones only, minus some. The sample carries 150,000 to 200,000 clones, more than 90% recorded once. The CDR3 contains 14 residues. The J segment lost 5 bases and the V segment lost 4 bases, leaving 7 bases of the junction unmatched. From germline, CDR1 is SGHRS and CDR2 YFSETQ. The genes are TRBV5-1 and TRBJ2-7; 9 bases align to TRBD1. The sequence came from a man between 60 and 70 years old with active or convalescent COVID-19. Sequencing was carried out using peripheral blood. This CDR3 reads CASSPGQGINEQYF. The CDR3 DNA is TGCGCCAGCAGCCCGGGACAGGGCATAAACGAGCAGTACTTC.